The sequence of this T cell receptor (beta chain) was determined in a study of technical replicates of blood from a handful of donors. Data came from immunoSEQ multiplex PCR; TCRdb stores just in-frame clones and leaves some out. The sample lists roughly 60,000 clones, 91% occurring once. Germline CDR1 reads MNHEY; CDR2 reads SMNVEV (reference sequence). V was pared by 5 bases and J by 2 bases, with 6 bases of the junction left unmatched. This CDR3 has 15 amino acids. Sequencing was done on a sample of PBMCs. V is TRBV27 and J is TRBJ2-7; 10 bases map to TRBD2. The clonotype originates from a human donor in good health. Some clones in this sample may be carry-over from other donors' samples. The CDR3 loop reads CASSRSLAGAYEQYF. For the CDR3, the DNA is TGTGCCAGCAGTAGAAGTCTAGCGGGAGCCTACGAGCAGTACTTC.